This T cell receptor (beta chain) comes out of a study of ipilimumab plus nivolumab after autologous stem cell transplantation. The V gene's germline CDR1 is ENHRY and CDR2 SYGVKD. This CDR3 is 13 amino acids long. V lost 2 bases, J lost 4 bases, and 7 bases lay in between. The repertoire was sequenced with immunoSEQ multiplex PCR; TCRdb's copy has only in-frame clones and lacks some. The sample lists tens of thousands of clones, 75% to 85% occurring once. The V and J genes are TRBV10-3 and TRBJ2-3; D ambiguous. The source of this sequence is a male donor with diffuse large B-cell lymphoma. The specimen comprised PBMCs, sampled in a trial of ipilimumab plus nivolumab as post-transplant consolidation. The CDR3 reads CAISEVEPDTQYF. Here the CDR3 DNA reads TGTGCCATCAGTGAGGTGGAGCCAGATACGCAGTATTTT.